This passage covers 3 T cell receptor beta chains from one sample sequenced in a study of control samples from healthy donors and cancer patients. Generated by immunoSEQ multiplex PCR, the TCRdb table keeps only in-frame clones and is missing some. The table records tens of thousands of clones, almost 90% of them present only once. The sample consisted of PBMCs. These TCRs come from a man aged 60-69 years with colorectal cancer.

V and J are TRBV5-1 and TRBJ1-1; D perhaps matches TRBD1 (5 bases). V was shortened by 4 bases and J by 0 bases, with 13 bases between the two germline ends. The V gene's germline CDR1 is SGHRS and CDR2 YFSETQ. The CDR3 loop spans 15 amino acids. CDR3 protein: CASSPQTEMNTEAFF. DNA of the CDR3: TGCGCCAGCAGCCCCCAGACAGAGATGAACACTGAAGCTTTCTTT.

The chain couples TRBV27 to TRBJ2-7, with 9 positions matching TRBD1. Germline V gene lookup returns CDR1 MNHEY and CDR2 SMNVEV (reference sequence). This CDR3 comprises 14 residues. The ends lost 4 bases at V and 5 bases at J; junction bases unmatched: 6. CDR3 amino acids: CASSSPTGGDEQYF. The DNA for the CDR3 is TGTGCCAGCAGTTCTCCGACAGGGGGGGACGAGCAGTACTTC.

This chain connects TRBV6-5 to TRBJ2-3; maybe TRBD2 (6 bases). The V and J ends lost 5 bases and 4 bases respectively, with 13 bases between them. There are 14 residues in the CDR3. Germline V gene lookup returns CDR1 MNHEY and CDR2 SVGAGI. The CDR3 sequence: CASSPWTTSDTQYF. DNA of the CDR3: TGTGCCAGCAGTCCCTGGACTACTTCAGATACGCAGTATTTT.